This T cell receptor beta chain was retrieved from a study of blood T cells in healthy people across ages. Study-wide results and limits: The fall in TCR beta diversity per million T cells was roughly linear with age. The long-lived group displayed more naive CD4+ cells, plus higher diversity, than the aged donors did.

The use of a sample-barcoded 5' primer and a J-beta primer mix characterized a second PCR of 7 to 11 cycles. The template-switch adaptor, which had 12 random nucleotides, put a tag on each cDNA molecule. MiXCR, applied by TCRdb to the 5' RACE reads, yields one record per CDR3 protein. The sample contains about 800,000 distinct CDR3 sequences, 58% of which appear only once. Germline CDR1 reads KGHSH; CDR2 reads LQKENI. This CDR3 spans 13 amino acids. Every sample had a minimum of 6.5 million PBMCs isolated. Details on this clonotype: Its cognate antigen is unknown. The junction shows a germline mismatch at one end, possibly a read error.

V gene TRBV18 combines with J gene TRBJ1-2; D is ambiguous. Specimen: blood. This sequence was found in a man aged 25-45 years in good health. The CDR3 nucleotides are TGTGCCGGCTCCCCAGGATCGGGCTATGGCTACACCTTC. This sequence encodes CAGSPGSGYGYTF. The full variable domain, with the rest looked up from reference TRBV18 and TRBJ1-2, is NAGVMQNPRHLVRRRGQEARLRCSPMKGHSHVYWYRQLPEEGLKFMVYLQKENIIDESGMPKERFSAEFPKEGPSILRIQQVVRGDSAAYFCAGSPGSGYGYTFGSGTRLTVV.